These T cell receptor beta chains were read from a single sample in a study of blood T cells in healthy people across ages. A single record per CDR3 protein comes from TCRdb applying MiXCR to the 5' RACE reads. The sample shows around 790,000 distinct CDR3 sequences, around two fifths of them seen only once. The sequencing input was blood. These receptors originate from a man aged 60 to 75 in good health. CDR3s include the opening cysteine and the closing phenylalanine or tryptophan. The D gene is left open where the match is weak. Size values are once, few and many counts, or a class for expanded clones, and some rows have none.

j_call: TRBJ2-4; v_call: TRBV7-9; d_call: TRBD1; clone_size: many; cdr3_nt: TGTGCCAGCAGCTTACGGGGACAGGGCGGCCAAAACATTCAGTACTTC; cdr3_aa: CASSLRGQGGQNIQYF
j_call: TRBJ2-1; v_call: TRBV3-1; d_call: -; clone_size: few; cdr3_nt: TGTGCCAGCAGCACCTACGGTGAGCAGTTCTTC; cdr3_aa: CASSTYGEQFF
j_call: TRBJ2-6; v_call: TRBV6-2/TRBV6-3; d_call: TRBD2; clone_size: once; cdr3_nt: TGTGCCAGCACCCCTCGGGGGGGCGGATCTGGGGCCAACGTCCTGACTTTC; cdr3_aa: CASTPRGGGSGANVLTF
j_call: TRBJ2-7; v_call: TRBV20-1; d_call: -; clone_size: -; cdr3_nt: TGCAGTGCCCCAATCCTCTCCTACGAGCAGTACTTC; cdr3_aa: CSAPILSYEQYF
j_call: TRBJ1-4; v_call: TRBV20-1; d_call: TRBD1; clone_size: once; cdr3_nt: TGCAGTGCTAGCCAGACAGGGGGCTTTGAAAAACTGTTTTTT; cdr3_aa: CSASQTGGFEKLFF
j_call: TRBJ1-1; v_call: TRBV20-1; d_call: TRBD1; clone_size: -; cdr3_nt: TGCAGTGCCGGTGACAGGGTAGCCTTAGGAGCTTTCTTT; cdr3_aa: CSAGDRVALGAFF
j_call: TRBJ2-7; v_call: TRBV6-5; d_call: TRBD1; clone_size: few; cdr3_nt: TGTGCCAGCAGTTGCTCGACAGGGAGCTCCTACGAGCAGTACTTC; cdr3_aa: CASSCSTGSSYEQYF
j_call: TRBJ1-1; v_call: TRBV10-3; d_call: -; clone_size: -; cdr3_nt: TGTGCCATCAGTGCGGGCAGGGAGGCTTTCTTT; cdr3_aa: CAISAGREAFF
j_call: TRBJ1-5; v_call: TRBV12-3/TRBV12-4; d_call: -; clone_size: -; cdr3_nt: TGTGCCAGCAGTTTAAGTGGGTTTTGGGGGGGCGCAGATGATCAGCCCCAGCATTTT; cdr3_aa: CASSLSGFWGGADDQPQHF
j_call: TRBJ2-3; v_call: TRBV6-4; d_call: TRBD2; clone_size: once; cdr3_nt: TGTGCCAGCAGTACATCGGCGGGAGGCGCAGATACGCAGTATTTT; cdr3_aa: CASSTSAGGADTQYF
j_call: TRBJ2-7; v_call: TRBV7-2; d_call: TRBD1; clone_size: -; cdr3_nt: TGTGCCAGCAGCTTAGAATTGGGACAGGGCTACGAGCAGTACTTC; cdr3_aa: CASSLELGQGYEQYF
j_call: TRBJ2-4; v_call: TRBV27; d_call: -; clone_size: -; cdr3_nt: TGTGCCAGCAGTCCAGGGGGGATCGCCAAAAACATTCAGTACTTC; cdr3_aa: CASSPGGIAKNIQYF
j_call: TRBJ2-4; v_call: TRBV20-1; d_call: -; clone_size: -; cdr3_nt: TGCAGTGCTGTTCAGAACCTACAGTACTTC; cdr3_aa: CSAVQNLQYF
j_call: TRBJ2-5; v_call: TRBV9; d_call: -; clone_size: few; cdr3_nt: TGTGCCAGCAGCGTAGACGCGGGGTCAGCAAGAAAGACCCAGTACTTC; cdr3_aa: CASSVDAGSARKTQYF
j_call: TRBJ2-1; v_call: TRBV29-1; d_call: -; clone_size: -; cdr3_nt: TGCAGCGTTCTCCAGGGGGGGGATGAGCAGTTCTTC; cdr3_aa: CSVLQGGDEQFF